The T cell receptor (beta chain) described here comes from a study of blood T cell repertoires in COVID-19. About the study: Both acute and convalescent COVID-19 samples were obtained from the United States, Italy and Spain. T cells, B-cell-depleted T cells, or PBMCs supplied cDNA or gDNA.

Trimming at V came to 3 bases and at J to 6 bases, leaving 2 bases not matched to a gene. CDR1 and CDR2 (germline): LNHDA, SQIVND (reference sequence). CDR3 size: 14 residues. Per the study methods: Reference gene primer amplification gave estimated nucleated cell counts. The method was immunoSEQ multiplex PCR; TCRdb's version includes in-frame clones alone and lacks a portion of them. V and J calls and clone size are those listed in that table; D and trimming were worked out from the DNA. The top ten hold under 15% of the sample, which has about 240,000 clones, around 86% seen once. Sequenced material: peripheral blood. The origin of this receptor is a woman aged 55-75 years with active or convalescent COVID-19. This rearrangement joins TRBV19 to TRBJ1-5, with 10 bases fitting TRBD1. CDR3 coding DNA: TGTGCCAGTAGTATTGGGACAGGGGTTCAGCCCCAGCATTTT. It is translated as CASSIGTGVQPQHF.